This T cell receptor beta chain derives from a study of siplizumab effects on memory and regulatory T cells. There are 16 residues in the CDR3. Germline CDR1 reads SGHAT; CDR2 reads FQNNGV. Produced via immunoSEQ multiplex PCR; TCRdb's table is partial and in-frame only. The sample carries 90,000 to 120,000 clones, around 90% recorded once. Concerning this clone: An end of the junction differs from the germline gene, which may be a read error. This same CDR3 is encoded by further DNA sequences in the sample.

The sequenced sample was CD4+ T cells sorted from blood. The source is a human donor in good health. Some clones in this sample may be carry-over from other donors' samples. This sequence joins TRBV11-2 and TRBJ1-2, with D possibly being TRBD1 (6 bases). CDR3 sequence: CASSLRETGHLYGYTF. The CDR3 region has the DNA TGTGCCAGCAGCTTAAGGGAGACAGGCCACCTTTATGGTTACACCTTC.